This TCR beta chain was sequenced during a study of blood T cell repertoires in COVID-19 (TCRdb year 2020). About the full investigation: ImmuneRACE Cohort 3 recovered participants were defined by two consecutive negative NP/OP PCR tests, healthcare professional clearance, or symptom resolution. A freely available public database, intended as a resource for researchers studying the immune response to SARS-CoV-2, is where the repertoires were released. The prospective study material was composed of cDNA or gDNA derived from T cells, B-cell-depleted T cells, or PBMCs. Samples were obtained from the ongoing ImmuneRACE study (first 160 participants) and from 1,254 subjects provided by 6 global collaborators. Where available, HLA class I and class II types were taken from metadata supplied by the sample provider and were not determined by assay-based typing. The collaborator samples originated in the United States, Italy and Spain and spanned the acute and convalescent phases of COVID-19. Deeply sampled blood TCRbeta repertoires from subjects exposed to, actively infected with, or recovered from COVID-19 were included in the dataset. A de-identified subject ID, COVID-19 status, age in years and sex were almost always included in the sample metadata.

Beyond this particular receptor, the publication reports: Clinical and demographic metadata were provided uncurated, with the amount varying by source and participant.

In its sample, this clone was seen a few times. Its antigen is not yet known. Within one base of it there is no much larger clone, and no base qualities were kept. Participants in the prospective study were aged roughly 18 to 95 years, lived in 20 to 30 United States geographic areas, and enrolled through a virtual design. In the prospective study, cohorts were assigned on the basis of participant-reported clinical history obtained from a screening survey and a study questionnaire. In the prospective study, whole blood, serum and a nasopharyngeal or oropharyngeal swab were collected from each participant by mobile phlebotomists. Additional blood draws and questionnaires over an approximately 2-month period could optionally be provided by prospective study participants. Prospective study blood samples were shipped either frozen or at room temperature before DNA extraction. TCRbeta CDR3 regions were amplified from genomic DNA using the immunoSEQ Assay, a bias-controlled multiplex PCR. The authors' analysis ran thus. The number of nucleated cells in each sample was estimated from the amplification of reference gene primers within the assay. To quantify the absolute abundance of each unique TCRbeta CDR3 rearrangement, sequence reads were collapsed and filtered. Productive Simpson clonality was computed per sample as the square root of Simpson's diversity index over productive rearrangements. TCRdb limited this immuneACCESS table to in-frame rearrangements with V and J called. A share of clones is missing; checked studies link under half to unresolved V genes, and the rest is unexplained. V, J and clone size are taken as reported in that table, and D and trimming were inferred from the DNA itself. In all, the sample holds over 110,000 clones, and approximately 80% of those were seen once. Roughly 3.8% of the sample goes to the ten largest clones.

V and J are truncated by 2 bases and 3 bases respectively, leaving an intervening sequence of 8 bases. Inclusive of the bounding cysteine and phenylalanine, the CDR3 is 13 residues long. Only the CDR3 portion is preserved as DNA: 39 bases, with reading frame beginning at the first base. From a lookup of the germline V gene (reference sequence), CDR1 and CDR2 are MNHEY and SMNVEV. Sequencing was performed on PBMCs or T cells enriched from blood (not recorded which). The receptor was isolated from a man in his fifties in a cohort exposed to, infected with or recovered from COVID-19 (not recorded which). The chain uses TRBV27 and TRBJ2-7, with TRBD1 tentatively as D gene (6 bases match). In nucleotide form, the sequence is TGTGCCAGCAGTTTAAGGACAGACTACGAGCAGTACTTC. Its amino acids are CASSLRTDYEQYF.